This T cell receptor beta chain was recorded in a study of vaccination effects on CD4 cells after COVID-19. The overall study: Two recovered convalescent patients were sampled 16 days and one week pre-vaccination.

Culturing for roughly 10 days preceded CD4+ T cell isolation. General study results and limits: The study, lacking early post-infection timepoints, had few convalescent patients.

Measured with immunoSEQ multiplex PCR; TCRdb has only the in-frame clones, and not every one. The table lists approximately 47,000 clones, 76% of them singletons, with 12% in the top ten. The CDR3 extends over 17 amino acids. Per the germline V gene, CDR1 is LNHNV and CDR2 is YYDKDF (reference sequence). Trimming removed 0 bases at V and 2 bases at J, with 14 bases between. Note on this clone: Its antigen is undetermined.

The sequence was obtained from a human donor who had a prior SARS-CoV-2 infection. The gene calls are TRBV15 and TRBJ2-1; D gene ambiguous. The sequences come from CD4+ T cells from PBMCs cultured without peptide, collected before COVID-19 vaccination. CDR3 loop: CATSRDIGISAYNEQFF. The DNA of the CDR3 is TGTGCCACCAGCAGAGATATAGGGATCTCCGCCTACAATGAGCAGTTCTTC.